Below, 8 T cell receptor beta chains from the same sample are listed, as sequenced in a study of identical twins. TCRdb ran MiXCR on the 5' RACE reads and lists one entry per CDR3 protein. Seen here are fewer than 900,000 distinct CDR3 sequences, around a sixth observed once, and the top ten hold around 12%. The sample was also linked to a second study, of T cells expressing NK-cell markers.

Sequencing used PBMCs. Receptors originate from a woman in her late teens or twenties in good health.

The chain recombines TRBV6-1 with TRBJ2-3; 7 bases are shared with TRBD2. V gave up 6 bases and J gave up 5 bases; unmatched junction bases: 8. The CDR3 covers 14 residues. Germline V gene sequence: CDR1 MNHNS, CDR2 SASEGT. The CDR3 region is CASSSGAILDTQYF. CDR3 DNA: TGTGCCAGCAGCAGCGGGGCAATTTTAGATACGCAGTATTTT.

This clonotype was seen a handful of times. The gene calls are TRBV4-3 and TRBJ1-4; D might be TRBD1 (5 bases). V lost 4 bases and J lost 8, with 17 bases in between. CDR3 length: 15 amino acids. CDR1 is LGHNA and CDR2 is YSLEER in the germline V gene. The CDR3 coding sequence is TGCGCCAGCAGCCGTATGCGGGGCTTTTGGGAAAAACTGTTTTTT. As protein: CASSRMRGFWEKLFF.

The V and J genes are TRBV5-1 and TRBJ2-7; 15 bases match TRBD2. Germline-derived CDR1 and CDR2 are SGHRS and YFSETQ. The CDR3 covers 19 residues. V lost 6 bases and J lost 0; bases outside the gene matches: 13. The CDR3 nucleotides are TGCGCCAGCACCCTAGGGTCGCGGACTAGCGGGGGGGCCTCCTACGAGCAGTACTTC. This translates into CASTLGSRTSGGASYEQYF.

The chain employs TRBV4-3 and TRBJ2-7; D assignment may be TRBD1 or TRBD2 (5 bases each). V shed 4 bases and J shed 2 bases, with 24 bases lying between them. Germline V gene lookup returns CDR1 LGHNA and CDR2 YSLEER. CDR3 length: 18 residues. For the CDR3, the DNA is TGCGCCAGCAGCCTAGGGGAAAGCGGACGTTATACCACCTACGAGCAGTACTTC. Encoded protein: CASSLGESGRYTTYEQYF.

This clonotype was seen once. CDR3 sequence reads: CASSFDSGNVDTQYF. In nucleotides, the CDR3 is TGCGCCAGCAGCTTCGATAGCGGGAATGTAGATACGCAGTATTTT. The rearrangement uses TRBV5-1 and TRBJ2-3; 8 bases agree with TRBD2. With V trimmed by 2 bases and J by 5 bases, 7 bases remained unmatched. Germline CDR1 reads SGHRS; CDR2 reads YFSETQ. The CDR3 length is 15 residues.

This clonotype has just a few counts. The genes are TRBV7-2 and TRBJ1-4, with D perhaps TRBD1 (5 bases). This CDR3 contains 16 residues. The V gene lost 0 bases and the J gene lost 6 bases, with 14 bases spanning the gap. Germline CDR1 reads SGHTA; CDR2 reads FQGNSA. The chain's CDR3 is CASSLAGPGGDEKLFF. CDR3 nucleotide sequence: TGTGCCAGCAGCTTAGCTGGGCCGGGGGGAGATGAAAAACTGTTTTTT.

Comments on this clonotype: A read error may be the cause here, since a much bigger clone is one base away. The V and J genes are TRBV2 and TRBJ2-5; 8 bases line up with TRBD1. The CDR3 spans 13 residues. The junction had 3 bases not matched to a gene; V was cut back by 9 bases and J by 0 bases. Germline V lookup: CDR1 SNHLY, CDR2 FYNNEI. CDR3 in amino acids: CARRDRYQETQYF. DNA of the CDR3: TGTGCCAGAAGGGACAGGTACCAAGAGACCCAGTACTTC.

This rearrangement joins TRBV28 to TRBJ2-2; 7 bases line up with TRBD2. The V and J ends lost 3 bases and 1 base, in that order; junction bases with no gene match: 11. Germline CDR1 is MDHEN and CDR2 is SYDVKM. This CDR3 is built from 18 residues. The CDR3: CASSFGTGGGQNTGELFF. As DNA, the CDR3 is TGTGCCAGCAGTTTTGGGACGGGAGGCGGGCAGAACACCGGGGAGCTGTTTTTT. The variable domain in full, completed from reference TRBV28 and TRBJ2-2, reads DVKVTQSSRYLVKRTGEKVFLECVQDMDHENMFWYRQDPGLGLRLIYFSYDVKMKEKGDIPEGYSVSREKKERFSLILESASTNQTSMYLCASSFGTGGGQNTGELFFGEGSRLTVL.